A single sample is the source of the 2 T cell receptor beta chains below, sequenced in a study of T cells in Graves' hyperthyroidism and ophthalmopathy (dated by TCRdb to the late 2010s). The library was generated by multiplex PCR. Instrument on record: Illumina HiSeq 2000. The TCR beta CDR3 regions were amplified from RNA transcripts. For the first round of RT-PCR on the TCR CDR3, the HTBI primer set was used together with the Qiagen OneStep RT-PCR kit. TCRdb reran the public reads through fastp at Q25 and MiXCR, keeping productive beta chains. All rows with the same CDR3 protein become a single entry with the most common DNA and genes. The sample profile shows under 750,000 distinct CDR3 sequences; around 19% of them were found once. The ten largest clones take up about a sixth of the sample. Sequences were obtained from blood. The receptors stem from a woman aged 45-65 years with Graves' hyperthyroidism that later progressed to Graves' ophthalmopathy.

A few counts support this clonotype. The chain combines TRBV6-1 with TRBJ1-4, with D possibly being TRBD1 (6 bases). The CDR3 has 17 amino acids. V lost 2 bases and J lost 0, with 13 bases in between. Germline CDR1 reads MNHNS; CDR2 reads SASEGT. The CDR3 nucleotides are TGTGCCAGCAGTGAACTGGGGGCAATTGCAACTAATGAAAAACTGTTTTTT. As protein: CASSELGAIATNEKLFF.

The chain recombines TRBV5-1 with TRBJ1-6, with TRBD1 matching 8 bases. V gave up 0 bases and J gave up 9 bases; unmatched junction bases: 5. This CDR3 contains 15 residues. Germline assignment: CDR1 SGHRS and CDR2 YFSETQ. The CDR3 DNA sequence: TGCGCCAGCAGCTTGGGGACAGGGTTCGTTTCACCCCTCCACTTT. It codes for CASSLGTGFVSPLHF.